Listed here are 15 T cell receptor beta chains from one sample, sequenced in a study of T cells of healthy individuals (dated by TCRdb to 2016 to 2019). The library was built by means of 5' RACE. The instrument was an Illumina MiSeq. The public sequencing data were trimmed at Q25 with fastp and processed into clonotypes with MiXCR by TCRdb, which kept only in-frame beta chains. Each record represents a unique CDR3 protein, reported with the most common genes and DNA among its rows. The sample table records tens of thousands of distinct CDR3 sequences; roughly 5% of these occur just once. The ten top clones hold approximately 8% of the sample. These TCRs come from a female donor in good health.

This clonotype was seen at least ten times. The chain employs TRBV6-2 or TRBV6-3 and TRBJ2-1, with 9 positions matching TRBD2. V gave up 2 bases and J gave up 10 bases; unmatched junction bases: 9. From germline, CDR1 is MNHEY and CDR2 SVGEGT. This CDR3 is 15 amino acids long. The CDR3 DNA reads TGTGCCAGCAGTTACCCTCCGGGACTAGCCCTCGAGCAGTTCTTC. It is translated as CASSYPPGLALEQFF.

Comment on this clonotype: This could be a read error, since a much larger clone is one nucleotide away. This likely comes from a read error, as the CDR3 has no conserved phenylalanine or tryptophan at its end. The chain uses TRBV10-3 and TRBJ2-7, with 10 bases lining up with TRBD2. V shed 2 bases and J 3 bases; nucleotides not matched to a gene: 1. The CDR3 loop spans 14 amino acids. Germline values: CDR1 ENHRY, CDR2 SYGVKD. CDR3 in amino acids: CAISETSGDYEQYS. The CDR3 nucleotides are TGTGCCATCAGTGAGACTAGCGGGGACTACGAGCAGTACTCC.

The table lists this clonotype with many counts. V and J are TRBV25-1 and TRBJ2-7, with a possible D match to TRBD1 (7 bases). The CDR3 spans 18 residues. With 3 bases removed from V and 3 bases from J, the gap between germline ends came to 24 bases. CDR1 and CDR2 (germline): MGHDK, SYGVNS. The CDR3 sequence is CASSEEGGWTGKNYEQYF. DNA for the CDR3: TGTGCCAGCAGTGAGGAGGGAGGTTGGACAGGCAAGAACTACGAGCAGTACTTC.

In this sample, this clonotype turned up many times. This chain uses TRBV2 with TRBJ1-1, with D unresolved. Trimming stripped 1 base from V and 11 bases from J, with 8 bases between. Germline CDR1 is SNHLY and CDR2 is FYNNEI. The CDR3 runs to 11 residues. The CDR3 protein is CASSEEGRAFF. Written as DNA, the CDR3 is TGTGCCAGCAGTGAAGAGGGAAGGGCTTTCTTT.

The chain carries TRBV7-2 and TRBJ2-7; no definite D call. The CDR3 loop spans 15 amino acids. Germline CDR1 reads SGHTA; CDR2 reads FQGNSA. Trimming pared 6 bases from V and 2 bases from J, leaving 17 bases between. The CDR3 region is CASSSLMGRAYEQYF. The DNA for the CDR3 is TGTGCCAGCAGTTCCCTTATGGGTAGGGCCTACGAGCAGTACTTC.

This clonotype appeared many times. This sequence joins TRBV10-2 and TRBJ2-5; 7 bases fit TRBD2. Germline lookup yields CDR1 WSHSY and CDR2 SAAADI. This CDR3 contains 17 residues. With V trimmed by 1 base and J by 7 bases, 15 bases remained unmatched. The CDR3 region has the DNA TGCGCCAGCAGTGAGTGGGCTAGCGGAGCGTTCTCGGGGACCCAGTACTTC. It codes for CASSEWASGAFSGTQYF.

This chain joins TRBV30 and TRBJ2-3; D is uncertain. Trimming pared 3 bases from V and 1 base from J, leaving 11 bases between. The CDR3 covers 14 residues. The germline V gene encodes CDR1 GTSNPN and CDR2 SVGIG (reference sequence). The CDR3 bases are TGTGCCTGGAGCGGTGGCGGCCGCACAGATACGCAGTATTTT. It specifies CAWSGGGRTDTQYF.

This clonotype was counted ten times or more. The rearrangement uses TRBV6-6 and TRBJ2-2; D might be TRBD1 (6 bases). CDR1 MNHNY and CDR2 SVGAGI come from the germline V gene (reference sequence). The CDR3 spans 18 residues. Between the trimmed V and J ends, which lost 5 bases and 2 bases, there was a span of 21 bases. CDR3 DNA sequence: TGTGCCAGCAGTCAGTTCGGGTTGGGGACACCTAACACCGGGGAGCTGTTTTTT. As protein: CASSQFGLGTPNTGELFF.

Ten or more counts support this clonotype. The DNA for the CDR3 is TGCAGCGTTGAACTGACCTCTGGGGCCAACGTCCTGACTTTC. Translating gives CSVELTSGANVLTF. The V gene is TRBV29-1, the J gene TRBJ2-6; no clear D gene. V was clipped by 2 bases and J by 0 bases, with 5 bases between them. Germline CDR1 is SQVTM and CDR2 is ANQGSEA. CDR3 length equals 14 residues.

This clonotype was seen only a few times. The chain is built from TRBV4-2 and TRBJ2-3, with 8 bases aligning to TRBD2. The V segment lost 1 base and the J segment 6 bases; nucleotides outside the gene matches: 12. Germline V gene sequence: CDR1 LGHNA, CDR2 YNFKEQ. The CDR3 contains 17 residues. CDR3 coding DNA: TGTGCCAGCAGCCAAGGGGGTAGCGGGAACCGGGGGGATACGCAGTATTTT. Translation: CASSQGGSGNRGDTQYF.

Ten or more counts support this clonotype. The CDR3 loop is CASTTGGNQPQHF. CDR3 DNA sequence: TGTGCCAGCACTACAGGTGGCAATCAGCCCCAGCATTTT. The J gene is TRBJ1-5, the V gene TRBV6-2 or TRBV6-3; D possibly corresponds to TRBD1 (5 bases). CDR1 is MNHEY, CDR2 SVGEGT, per germline. The CDR3 extends over 13 amino acids. Between the trimmed V and J ends, which lost 7 bases and 2 bases, there was a span of 9 bases.

Ten or more counts support this clonotype. This sequence joins TRBV18 and TRBJ2-3, with D unclear. Germline V lookup: CDR1 KGHSH, CDR2 LQKENI. Between the trimmed V and J ends, which lost 0 bases and 5 bases, there was a span of 12 bases. The CDR3 contains 15 residues. The CDR3: CASSPPGQVGDTQYF. DNA of the CDR3: TGTGCCAGCTCACCACCGGGCCAGGTAGGAGATACGCAGTATTTT.

This clonotype has ten or more counts. The CDR3 spells CSVPSPGQGRSGYTF. The DNA for the CDR3 is TGCAGCGTCCCAAGCCCCGGACAGGGGCGGAGCGGCTACACCTTC. V is TRBV29-1 and J is TRBJ1-2; TRBD1 matches at 9 bases. The CDR3 has 15 amino acids. Trimming at V came to 6 bases and at J to 8 bases, leaving 16 bases not matched to a gene. Germline CDR1 SQVTM, CDR2 ANQGSEA.

This clonotype was observed at least ten times. The V gene is TRBV10-3, the J gene TRBJ2-4; 7 bases match TRBD1. The CDR3 is 15 residues long. Germline-derived CDR1 and CDR2 are ENHRY and SYGVKD. Unmatched junction bases numbered 14, after V lost 6 bases and J lost 9 bases. CDR3 protein: CAISPSTGQASIQYF. The CDR3 DNA follows: TGTGCCATCAGCCCCTCGACAGGGCAGGCGAGCATTCAGTACTTC.

In its sample, this clonotype was seen many times. This rearrangement joins TRBV7-9 to TRBJ2-3; 8 positions match TRBD1. The CDR3 is made up of 15 amino acids. Germline CDR1 and CDR2: SEHNR and FQNEAQ (reference sequence). The trim removed 1 base at V and 3 bases at J, leaving 3 bases unmatched. CDR3 amino acids: CASSLGDRKTDTQYF. The CDR3 DNA sequence: TGTGCCAGCAGCTTAGGGGACAGGAAGACAGATACGCAGTATTTT.